Below, one T cell receptor beta chain is given with its context. This clone appeared many times. Its recognized antigen is unknown. One base away there is no much larger clone; base qualities are not given. The data were taken from a study of blood T cell repertoires in COVID-19 (dated by TCRdb to about 2020). For context, the study as a whole: The collaborator samples originated in the United States, Italy and Spain and spanned the acute and convalescent phases of COVID-19. Nearly every sample came with metadata listing a de-identified subject ID, COVID-19 status, age in years and sex. Deeply sampled blood TCRbeta repertoires from subjects exposed to, actively infected with, or recovered from COVID-19 were included in the dataset. The prospective study material was composed of cDNA or gDNA derived from T cells, B-cell-depleted T cells, or PBMCs. The samples were drawn from two sources: the first 160 participants of the ongoing ImmuneRACE study, and 1,000 to 1,500 subjects contributed by 6 global collaborators. The repertoires were released in a freely available public database intended as a resource for research on the immune response to SARS-CoV-2. HLA class I and class II types, where available, came from metadata supplied by the sample provider rather than from assay-based typing. Results and caveats for the whole study, not just this receptor: The quantity of clinical and demographic metadata differed by source and by participant and was supplied without curation.

Each collaborating institution followed its own protocols to collect whole blood in K2EDTA tubes. For TCRbeta analysis, collaborators shipped samples in one of three forms: frozen whole blood, isolated PBMCs, or DNA extracted from either of those sample types. The germline V gene encodes CDR1 GTSNPN and CDR2 SVGIG (reference sequence). Reading from cysteine to phenylalanine, the CDR3 counts 14 amino acids. Of the read, only the CDR3 DNA is kept; its 42 bases are in frame from base 1. Trimmed from V: 0 bases; trimmed from J: 3 bases; junction bases lacking a gene match: 3. The immunoSEQ Assay, a bias-controlled multiplex PCR, was used to amplify TCRbeta CDR3 regions from genomic DNA. The source study handled its data this way. Within the assay, amplification of reference gene primers was used to estimate how many nucleated cells each sample contained. To quantify the absolute abundance of each unique TCRbeta CDR3 rearrangement, sequence reads were collapsed and filtered. For each sample, productive Simpson clonality was calculated as the square root of Simpson's diversity index across productive rearrangements. The table comes from immuneACCESS by way of TCRdb, which keeps in-frame sequences with V and J called. Part of the clones is missing from these tables; in studies checked, under half for an unresolved V gene and the rest for unknown reasons. V, J and clone size reflect that table, while D and trimming were determined from the DNA. The sample table contains more than 400,000 clones; only one count was recorded for 70% to 90% of them. About 3% of the sample goes to the ten largest clones.

The V and J genes are TRBV30 and TRBJ2-5, and 8 bases in between align with TRBD2. Sequencing was carried out using peripheral blood. This clonotype originated in a human donor in a cohort sampled during active COVID-19. The nucleotides read TGTGCCTGGAGTGTACAAGCGGGAGAAGAGACCCAGTACTTC. This encodes CAWSVQAGEETQYF.